These 30 T cell receptor beta chains came from one sample sequenced in a study of cytomegalovirus exposure and HLA in healthy donors. Vbeta (60) and Jbeta (13) primers were used in the PCR. The method was immunoSEQ multiplex PCR; TCRdb's version includes in-frame clones alone and lacks a portion of them. This sample yields 110,000 or so clones, of which over 55% are seen a single time; roughly 8.3% belongs to the top ten. Source material: PBMCs. The receptors derive from a man aged 18 to 30 in good health and CMV-seropositive.

The chain has TRBV27 and TRBJ2-1, with TRBD2 matching 10 bases. V shed 4 bases, J shed 2 bases, and the junction held 5 bases outside the gene matches. The CDR3 spans 16 residues. From germline, CDR1 is MNHEY and CDR2 SMNVEV (reference sequence). CDR3 sequence reads: CASSSLAGVTYNEQFF. The CDR3 DNA follows: TGTGCCAGCAGTTCTCTAGCGGGGGTAACCTACAATGAGCAGTTCTTC.

This clone was detected only a few times. The chain links TRBV11-2 to TRBJ1-5; no reliable D call. Germline assignment: CDR1 SGHAT and CDR2 FQNNGV. This CDR3 has 15 amino acids. V was shortened by 2 bases and J by 6 bases, with 14 bases between the two germline ends. The chain's CDR3 is CASSLSGRAGQPQHF. The DNA of the CDR3 is TGTGCCAGCAGCTTATCGGGTCGGGCGGGTCAGCCCCAGCATTTT. Full variable domain (rest looked up from reference TRBV11-2 and TRBJ1-5): EAGVAQSPRYKIIEKRQSVAFWCNPISGHATLYWYQQILGQGPKLLIQFQNNGVVDDSQLPKDRFSAERLKGVDSTLKIQPAKLEDSAVYLCASSLSGRAGQPQHFGDGTRLSIL.

The rearrangement joins TRBV4-1 to TRBJ2-7; 11 bases line up with TRBD1. There are 15 residues in the CDR3. V trimming: 2 bases; J trimming: 2 bases; junction bases outside the gene matches: 2. The germline gives CDR1 MGHRA, CDR2 YSYEKL. The CDR3, as DNA: TGCGCCAGCAGCCAATCGGGACAGGGGGCCTACGAGCAGTACTTC. The encoded protein is CASSQSGQGAYEQYF.

This clone was seen only a few times. The chain employs TRBV6-1 and TRBJ2-2; TRBD1 aligns across 8 bases. CDR1 is MNHNS, CDR2 SASEGT, per germline. CDR3 size: 14 residues. Trimming took 6 bases from V and 3 from J; bases not matched to a gene: 3. CDR3 bases: TGTGCCAGCAGGGGGACAGGAGACACCGGGGAGCTGTTTTTT. Translating it yields CASRGTGDTGELFF.

This clone was seen once. The chain combines TRBV28 with TRBJ2-7; D possibly corresponds to TRBD1 (6 bases). V was pared by 4 bases and J by 1 base, with 14 bases between. CDR3 length equals 15 residues. The germline V gene encodes CDR1 MDHEN and CDR2 SYDVKM. CDR3 sequence: CASSSPTGRSYEQYF. The CDR3 DNA is TGTGCCAGCAGTTCCCCTACAGGGCGATCCTACGAGCAGTACTTC.

A few counts support this clone. The CDR3 region is CASSHTSGANYNEQFF. CDR3 bases: TGCGCCAGCAGTCATACTAGCGGGGCCAACTACAATGAGCAGTTCTTC. The J gene is TRBJ2-1, the V gene TRBV23-1; 10 bases map to TRBD2. TRBV23-1 carries the ORF label, with uncertain function. The CDR3 runs to 16 residues. V gave up 3 bases and J gave up 3 bases; unmatched junction bases: 5.

This chain links TRBV7-9 with TRBJ2-5, with 7 bases aligning to TRBD1. Germline-derived CDR1 and CDR2 are SEHNR and FQNEAQ (reference sequence). The CDR3 is 14 residues long. Trimming at V came to 6 bases and at J to 5 bases, leaving 9 bases not matched to a gene. The CDR3: CASSPGTVGETQYF. The CDR3 DNA is TGTGCCAGCAGTCCCGGGACAGTTGGGGAGACCCAGTACTTC.

The chain carries TRBV30 and TRBJ2-1; D is unclear. Germline-derived CDR1 and CDR2 are GTSNPN and SVGIG (reference sequence). V was shortened by 2 bases and J by 6 bases, with 17 bases between the two germline ends. This CDR3 has 15 amino acids. CDR3 coding DNA: TGTGCCTGGAGTAGACTCGGCGTCCCCTCCAATGAGCAGTTCTTC. Encoded protein: CAWSRLGVPSNEQFF.

The gene calls are TRBV5-1 and TRBJ1-1; TRBD1 agrees at 10 bases. Trimming at V came to 4 bases and at J to 6 bases, leaving 6 bases not matched to a gene. This CDR3 is 14 amino acids long. CDR1 is SGHRS and CDR2 is YFSETQ in the germline V gene. CDR3 in DNA: TGCGCCAGCAGCCCGGGACAGGGGTGGCCTGAAGCTTTCTTT. Amino acids: CASSPGQGWPEAFF.

This clone was counted many times. This chain uses TRBV2 with TRBJ1-1; 9 bases are shared with TRBD1. The germline V gene has CDR1 SNHLY and CDR2 FYNNEI. V was pared by 7 bases and J by 8 bases, with 5 bases of the junction left unmatched. The CDR3 is 12 amino acids. CDR3 region: CASNRGRGEAFF. In nucleotides, the CDR3 is TGTGCCAGCAACAGGGGGCGAGGGGAAGCTTTCTTT.

The chain joins TRBV7-2 to TRBJ2-5; D not certain. This CDR3 has 13 residues. Germline-derived CDR1 and CDR2 are SGHTA and FQGNSA. V lost 1 base to trimming and J lost 2 bases, with 5 bases between them. The CDR3 region is CASSLGRQETQYF. The CDR3 DNA is TGTGCCAGCAGCTTAGGCAGACAAGAGACCCAGTACTTC. Based on the CDR3 plus reference TRBV7-2 and TRBJ2-5, the full variable domain is GAGVSQSPSNKVTEKGKDVELRCDPISGHTALYWYRQSLGQGLEFLIYFQGNSAPDKSGLPSDRFSAERTGGSVSTLTIQRTQQEDSAVYLCASSLGRQETQYFGPGTRLLVL.

This clone was found a few times. The V gene is TRBV9, the J gene TRBJ1-2; D is perhaps TRBD1 (6 bases). The V gene lost 3 bases and the J gene lost 4 bases, with 16 bases spanning the gap. Looked up from germline, CDR1 is SGDLS and CDR2 is YYNGEE. The CDR3 covers 15 residues. In DNA, the CDR3 is TGTGCCAGCAGCGACCCGGGACAACCTCCCTATGGCTACACCTTC. Translation gives CASSDPGQPPYGYTF.

The chain joins TRBV19 to TRBJ1-2; D is unclear. The germline V gene has CDR1 LNHDA and CDR2 SQIVND (reference sequence). V was cut by 2 bases and J by 1 base, with 11 bases left in between. The CDR3 is made up of 15 amino acids. CDR3 coding DNA: TGTGCCAGTAGTATATCGGGAGGACTTAACTATGGCTACACCTTC. This encodes CASSISGGLNYGYTF.

This sequence joins TRBV13 and TRBJ2-5, with 10 bases lining up with TRBD2. Germline loops: CDR1 PRHDT, CDR2 FYEKMQ (reference sequence). The CDR3 consists of 17 residues. With 0 bases clipped from V and 7 bases from J, the junction kept 11 bases outside the gene matches. CDR3 nucleotides: TGTGCCAGCAGCTTAGGCGTAGCGGGGGGAAGCCCGGCGACCCAGTACTTC. This translates into CASSLGVAGGSPATQYF.

DNA of the CDR3: TGTGCCAGCAGCCAAGATAACGCGGGGGGGTACAATGAGCAGTTCTTC. Translating gives CASSQDNAGGYNEQFF. The chain links TRBV4-2 to TRBJ2-1; 9 nucleotides match TRBD2. This CDR3 spans 16 amino acids. Germline V lookup: CDR1 LGHNA, CDR2 YNFKEQ. With 0 bases clipped from V and 4 bases from J, the junction kept 4 bases outside the gene matches.

The V and J genes are TRBV5-1 and TRBJ1-1, with D maybe TRBD1 (5 bases). The CDR3 consists of 14 residues. Germline V gene sequence: CDR1 SGHRS, CDR2 YFSETQ. V lost 7 bases and J 6 bases, leaving 19 bases between the germline ends. This chain's CDR3 is CASRPMGPNAEAFF. CDR3 bases: TGCGCCAGCCGCCCAATGGGGCCTAACGCTGAAGCTTTCTTT.

This rearrangement joins TRBV12-5 to TRBJ1-1; possible D gene TRBD1, 5 bases. V lost 6 bases, J lost 2 bases, and 22 bases lay in between. The CDR3 consists of 17 residues. Germline assignment: CDR1 LGHNT and CDR2 FRNRAP. The CDR3 coding sequence is TGTGCTAGTGGCACTGGCGGAAAGGGCGGGGGAAACACTGAAGCTTTCTTT. Protein: CASGTGGKGGGNTEAFF.

This chain links TRBV28 with TRBJ1-5, with D possibly being TRBD1 (6 bases). The CDR3 covers 14 residues. V lost 6 bases to trimming and J lost 6 bases, with 15 bases between them. Germline V lookup: CDR1 MDHEN, CDR2 SYDVKM. This chain's CDR3 is CASSEEQGSQPQHF. In DNA, the CDR3 is TGTGCCAGCAGCGAGGAACAGGGATCTCAGCCCCAGCATTTT. The full variable domain, its missing parts supplied by reference TRBV28 and TRBJ1-5, is DVKVTQSSRYLVKRTGEKVFLECVQDMDHENMFWYRQDPGLGLRLIYFSYDVKMKEKGDIPEGYSVSREKKERFSLILESASTNQTSMYLCASSEEQGSQPQHFGDGTRLSIL.

This clone has more than one count but fewer than ten. The genes are TRBV7-8 and TRBJ2-3; D unresolved. Trimming removed 2 bases at V and 3 bases at J, with 3 bases between. Germline CDR1 and CDR2: SGHVS and FQNEAQ. The CDR3 spans 12 residues. Here the CDR3 reads CASSLYTDTQYF. CDR3 in DNA: TGTGCCAGCAGCTTATATACAGATACGCAGTATTTT.

The chain carries TRBV30 and TRBJ1-3, with D hard to call. Germline V gene sequence: CDR1 GTSNPN, CDR2 SVGIG (reference sequence). Deletions cut 3 bases from V and 0 bases from J, with 9 bases between. The CDR3 runs 14 residues. For the CDR3, the DNA is TGTGCCTGGAGCCGAACAAGCTCTGGAAACACCATATATTTT. Amino acid sequence: CAWSRTSSGNTIYF.

The table lists this clone with a few counts. V gene TRBV18 combines with J gene TRBJ1-5; possibly TRBD1 for D (5 bases). The CDR3 contains 13 residues. Germline CDR1 is KGHSH and CDR2 is LQKENI. Between the trimmed V and J ends, which lost 3 bases and 7 bases, there was a span of 10 bases. CDR3 sequence (DNA): TGTGCCAGCTCACCGGCGGAGGGGCAGCCCCAGCATTTT. This encodes CASSPAEGQPQHF. Full variable domain (remainder filled in from reference TRBV18 and TRBJ1-5): NAGVMQNPRHLVRRRGQEARLRCSPMKGHSHVYWYRQLPEEGLKFMVYLQKENIIDESGMPKERFSAEFPKEGPSILRIQQVVRGDSAAYFCASSPAEGQPQHFGDGTRLSIL.

V gene TRBV29-1 combines with J gene TRBJ1-2; D may be TRBD1 (6 bases). Trimming removed 7 bases at V and 8 bases at J, with 17 bases between. CDR3 length equals 12 residues. From germline, CDR1 is SQVTM and CDR2 ANQGSEA. The CDR3 here is CSAYQGGGGYTF. The CDR3 nucleotides read TGCAGCGCCTATCAGGGAGGGGGAGGCTACACCTTC. The full variable domain, completed using reference TRBV29-1 and TRBJ1-2, is SAVISQKPSRDICQRGTSLTIQCQVDSQVTMMFWYRQQPGQSLTLIATANQGSEATYESGFVIDKFPISRPNLTFSTLTVSNMSPEDSSIYLCSAYQGGGGYTFGSGTRLTVV.

Only a few counts were recorded for this clone. The V call is TRBV5-1, the J call TRBJ2-3, with no clear D. Trimming shortened V by 3 bases and J by 2 bases, and 13 bases separated the two germline ends. Germline V gives CDR1 SGHRS, CDR2 YFSETQ. This CDR3 is built from 15 residues. The chain's CDR3 is CASSSGRLNTDTQYF. The CDR3 region has the DNA TGCGCCAGCAGCTCGGGTCGGCTGAACACAGATACGCAGTATTTT.

The V and J genes are TRBV7-9 and TRBJ2-1, with 10 bases fitting TRBD1. There are 18 residues in the CDR3. Germline V gene lookup returns CDR1 SEHNR and CDR2 FQNEAQ (reference sequence). Trimming at V came to 1 base and at J to 6 bases, leaving 12 bases not matched to a gene. The CDR3 bases are TGTGCCAGCAGCTTAGACCGGGACAGGGGTTTTGGAATCAATGAGCAGTTCTTC. This sequence encodes CASSLDRDRGFGINEQFF.

There are a few counts of this clone. This sequence joins TRBV27 and TRBJ2-3, with TRBD1 matching 8 bases. The J segment lost 2 bases and the V segment lost 6 bases, leaving 7 bases of the junction unmatched. The V gene's germline CDR1 is MNHEY and CDR2 SMNVEV (reference sequence). The CDR3 has 15 residues. CDR3 sequence reads: CASRRQGSPTDTQYF. CDR3 coding DNA: TGTGCCAGCAGAAGACAGGGGTCCCCCACAGATACGCAGTATTTT.

The V call is TRBV5-4, the J call TRBJ2-1; a weak D match, TRBD2 (5 bases). From germline, CDR1 is SGHNT and CDR2 YYREEE (reference sequence). The CDR3 covers 11 residues. V was trimmed by 2 bases and J by 9 bases, leaving 6 bases between them. The CDR3 DNA follows: TGTGCCAGCAGCTTAGGACTTGAGCAGTTCTTC. This translates into CASSLGLEQFF.

The chain is built from TRBV6-6 and TRBJ1-2; D remains unclear. Germline V gives CDR1 MNHNY, CDR2 SVGAGI (reference sequence). This CDR3 has 14 residues. V dropped 6 bases and J dropped 4 bases, with 15 bases sitting between them. CDR3 residues: CASSHIGIGYGYTF. CDR3 DNA sequence: TGTGCCAGCAGCCATATCGGGATCGGCTATGGCTACACCTTC.

J is TRBJ2-2 and V is TRBV6-6, with D unresolved. The CDR3 is 14 residues long. The V gene's germline CDR1 is MNHNY and CDR2 SVGAGI (reference sequence). V shed 7 bases and J shed 6 bases, with 15 bases lying between them. In DNA, the CDR3 is TGTGCCAGCATTAAAACCCACTCTTCCGGGGAGCTGTTTTTT. Translating it yields CASIKTHSSGELFF.

There are a few counts of this clone. This chain joins TRBV30 and TRBJ1-1, with a possible D match to TRBD1 (5 bases). V lost 4 bases, J lost 4 bases, and 10 bases lay in between. Germline V CDR1 and CDR2: GTSNPN, SVGIG (reference sequence). The CDR3 runs 12 residues. The CDR3 DNA follows: TGTGCCTGGACAGGGTGGAGCACTGAAGCTTTCTTT. Protein product: CAWTGWSTEAFF.

This clone was counted only a few times. This sequence joins TRBV5-4 and TRBJ2-5; 16 bases line up with TRBD2. This CDR3 region has 16 residues. Germline V gives CDR1 SGHNT, CDR2 YYREEE (reference sequence). V gave up 3 bases and J gave up 7 bases; unmatched junction bases: 6. The DNA for the CDR3 is TGTGCCAGCAGCTCTGGGACTAGCGGGGGGGCGAGGACCCAGTACTTC. Translation gives CASSSGTSGGARTQYF. The variable domain in full, completed from reference TRBV5-4 and TRBJ2-5, reads ETGVTQSPTHLIKTRGQQVTLRCSSQSGHNTVSWYQQALGQGPQFIFQYYREEENGRGNFPPRFSGLQFPNYSSELNVNALELDDSALYLCASSSGTSGGARTQYFGPGTRLLVL.